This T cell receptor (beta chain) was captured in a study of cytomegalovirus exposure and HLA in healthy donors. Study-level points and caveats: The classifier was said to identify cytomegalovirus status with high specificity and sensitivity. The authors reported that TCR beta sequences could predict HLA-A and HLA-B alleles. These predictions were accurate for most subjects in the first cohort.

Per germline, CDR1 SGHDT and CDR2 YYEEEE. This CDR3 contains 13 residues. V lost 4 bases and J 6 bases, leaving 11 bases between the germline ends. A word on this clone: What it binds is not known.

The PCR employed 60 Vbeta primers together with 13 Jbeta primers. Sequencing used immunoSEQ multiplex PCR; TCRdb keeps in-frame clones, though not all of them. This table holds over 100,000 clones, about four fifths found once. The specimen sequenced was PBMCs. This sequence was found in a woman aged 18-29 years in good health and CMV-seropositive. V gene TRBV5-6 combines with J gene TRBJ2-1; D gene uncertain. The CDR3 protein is CASSTTTTNEQFF. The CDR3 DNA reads TGTGCCAGCAGCACCACTACTACCAATGAGCAGTTCTTC.